This T cell receptor beta chain was sequenced for a study of blood T cell repertoires in COVID-19. Looking at the study overall: The United States, Italy and Spain supplied acute and convalescent COVID-19 samples. T cells, B-cell-depleted T cells, or PBMCs supplied cDNA or gDNA.

How the authors handled the data: By means of reference gene primer amplification, nucleated cell counts were estimated. Profiled with immunoSEQ multiplex PCR; TCRdb holds only in-frame clones, not every one. V and J calls and clone size are as listed in that table; D and trimming were resolved from the DNA. The sample gives some 110,000 clones, approximately 85% of which show up once; 7.9% is in the top ten. The CDR3 covers 14 residues. The V gene's germline CDR1 is SGHDT and CDR2 YYEEEE. Trimming removed 0 bases from V and 7 bases from J, with 11 bases in between. This clonotype was sampled from a man aged 65-85 years with acute or convalescent COVID-19. Sequencing input: peripheral blood. The rearrangement joins TRBV5-6 to TRBJ1-5; D might be TRBD1 (5 bases). The CDR3 region is CASSLVGARQPQHF. As DNA, the CDR3 is TGTGCCAGCAGCTTGGTAGGGGCGAGGCAGCCCCAGCATTTT.